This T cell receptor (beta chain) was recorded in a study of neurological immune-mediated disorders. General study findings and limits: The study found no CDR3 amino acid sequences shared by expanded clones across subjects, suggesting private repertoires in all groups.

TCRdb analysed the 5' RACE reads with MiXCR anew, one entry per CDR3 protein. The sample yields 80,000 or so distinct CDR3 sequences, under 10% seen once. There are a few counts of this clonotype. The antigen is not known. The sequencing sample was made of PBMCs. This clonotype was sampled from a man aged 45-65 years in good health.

CDR3 residues: CASSQQGELFF. Written as DNA, the CDR3 is TGTGCCAGCAGCCAACAGGGGGAGCTGTTTTTT. This chain links TRBV7-9 with TRBJ2-2; D gene unclear. The CDR3 runs 11 residues. Trimming removed 5 bases from V and 8 bases from J, with 6 bases in between. Germline CDR1 and CDR2: SEHNR and FQNEAQ (reference sequence).